Listed below are T cell receptor beta chains from one sample, sequenced in a study of cytomegalovirus exposure and HLA in healthy donors. Only in-frame clones appear in the TCRdb table, and some are missing; sequencing was by immunoSEQ multiplex PCR. The sample gives about 140,000 clones, about 80% of which show up once; roughly 4.5% is in the top ten. The sample was PBMCs. These TCRs come from a man aged 40-55 years in good health and CMV-seropositive. CDR3s include the opening cysteine and the closing phenylalanine or tryptophan.

TRBJ2-1	15	TRBV19	CASRLSGRRSNEQFF
TRBJ1-4	12	TRBV7-2	CASSFQAEKLFF
TRBJ1-1	14	TRBV30	CAWSYGTSGSGAFF
TRBJ1-1	13	TRBV30	CAWSRTANTEAFF
TRBJ2-7	15	TRBV15	CATSNPGAGDYEQYF
TRBJ2-2	16	TRBV7-3	CASSSGTGVNTGELFF
TRBJ1-5	14	TRBV4-3	CASSHVQGNQPQHF
TRBJ1-1	14	TRBV15	CATSRRRGDTEAFF
TRBJ1-2	12	TRBV7-9	CASSFLDYGYTF
TRBJ2-7	17	TRBV7-9	CSSSRTSGERVGYEQYF
TRBJ1-2	15	TRBV6-1	CASKSQPGQVYGYTF
TRBJ2-3	16	TRBV13	CASSPWAGWSTDTQYF
TRBJ1-1	14	TRBV27	CASSPHGGDTEAFF
TRBJ2-2	14	TRBV6-5	CASSTSANTGELFF
TRBJ1-2	17	TRBV5-5	CASSLGTALVIRYGYTF
TRBJ1-1	16	TRBV5-4	CASSPRAGTGATEAFF
TRBJ1-2	15	TRBV5-1	CASSTGEGEDYGYTF
TRBJ2-5	13	TRBV10-2	CASRDGSQETQYF
TRBJ2-4	13	TRBV7-2	CASSYDRGNIQYF
TRBJ2-7	12	TRBV5-6	CASSSTGFEQYF
TRBJ2-2	15	TRBV4-3	CASSPQRLLTGELFF
TRBJ2-2	13	TRBV9	CASSSSGTQELFF
TRBJ2-2	11	TRBV29-1	CSVEVYGELFF
-	14	TRBV18	CASSPRLAGYEQYF
TRBJ1-2	12	TRBV6-6	CASREFSYGYTF
TRBJ1-2	13	TRBV30	CAVGGTPHYGYTF
TRBJ2-5	17	TRBV5-6	CASSLGLVHARQETQYF
TRBJ1-5	17	TRBV4-1	CASSLDPGQGPNQPQHF
TRBJ1-1	17	TRBV30	CAWTFGLTSLLNTEAFF
TRBJ2-2	17	TRBV15	CATSRAGSGAVTGELFF
TRBJ2-7	19	TRBV5-1	CASRLDISYRLAGGYEQYF
TRBJ2-7	13	TRBV4-3	CASSQDSAYEQYF
TRBJ1-5	13	TRBV29-1	CSVLTDSNQPQHF
TRBJ2-1	15	TRBV19	CASSKTSGPYNEQFF
TRBJ2-7	14	TRBV18	CASSPGTDSYEQYF
TRBJ2-7	14	TRBV7-9	CASSSREGGAEQYF
-	17	TRBV10-3	CAISEGSGRMTSYEQYF
TRBJ2-3	14	TRBV2	CASRVGRSADTQYF
TRBJ1-1	14	TRBV27	CASSLNRGFTEAFF
TRBJ2-1	15	TRBV19	CASSPRTAGNNEQFF
TRBJ1-2	17	TRBV13	CASSLRWGRWTFYGYTF
TRBJ2-3	18	TRBV7-3	CASSLVGVPASSTDTQYF
TRBJ1-1	16	TRBV4-3	CASSQDGERFLEETFF
TRBJ1-3	16	TRBV4-1	CASSQGSPRSGNTIYF
TRBJ2-7	15	TRBV13	CASSPGLAGSYEQYF
TRBJ1-1	15	TRBV18	CASSPRQGTRTEAFF
TRBJ1-5	15	TRBV4-1	CASSQGGIGNQPQHF
TRBJ2-1	16	TRBV9	CASRLGEERARNEQFF
TRBJ2-2	15	TRBV5-4	CASSSGTPNTGELFF
TRBJ2-7	18	TRBV11-2	CASSLGQLLLAGSYEQYF
TRBJ2-3	14	TRBV6-1	CASTQAPTTDTQYF
TRBJ2-1	12	TRBV9	CASSVASREQFF
TRBJ2-5	16	TRBV15	CATSRLGRQIQETQYF
TRBJ2-7	16	TRBV2	CASSEALVQGNYEQYF
TRBJ1-1	14	TRBV6-1	CASSGVTVDSEAFF
TRBJ2-3	16	TRBV7-9	CASSLAERGDTDTQYF
TRBJ1-5	15	TRBV6-6	CASSYKGQGHQPQHF
TRBJ1-2	13	TRBV7-2	CASSRTGLYGYTF
TRBJ2-1	15	TRBV4-1	CASSDRAGGRNEQFF
TRBJ1-1	15	TRBV11-3	CASSPVGSRSTEAFF